The entry below gives a single T cell receptor (beta chain) sequence along with its context. Germline CDR1 reads MDHEN; CDR2 reads SYDVKM. The length of the CDR3 is 13 residues. Trimming left V 10 bases short and J 0 bases short, with 13 bases between. Using immunoSEQ multiplex PCR, the repertoire was profiled, and TCRdb retains in-frame clones only, with some absent. The sample yields 90,000 to 130,000 clones, around 68% seen once. Donation came from healthy HIV-negative adults that had no recent acute infections or vaccinations. The data were taken from a study of shared clonotypes between healthy human individuals.

The receptor was isolated from a woman in her 30s in good health. Sequenced material: memory CD8+ T cells sorted from blood. Documented subset: CD45RO+ cells pooled with CCR7-negative TemRA cells. This chain connects TRBV28 to TRBJ2-7, with D hard to call. CDR3 sequence (DNA): TGTGCCACCTCAATTCTAGGCTCCTACGAGCAGTACTTC. Its translation is CATSILGSYEQYF.